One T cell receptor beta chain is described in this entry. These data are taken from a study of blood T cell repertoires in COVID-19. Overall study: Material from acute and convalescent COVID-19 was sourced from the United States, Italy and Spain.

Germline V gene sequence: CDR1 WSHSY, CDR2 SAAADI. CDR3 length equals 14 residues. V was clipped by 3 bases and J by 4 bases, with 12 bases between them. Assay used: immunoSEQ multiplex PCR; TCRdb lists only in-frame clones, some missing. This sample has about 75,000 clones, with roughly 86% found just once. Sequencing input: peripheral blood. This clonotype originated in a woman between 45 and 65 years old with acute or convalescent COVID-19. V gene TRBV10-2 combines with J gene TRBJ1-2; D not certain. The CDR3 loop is CASSDPGEAYGYTF. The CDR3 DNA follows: TGCGCCAGCAGTGATCCGGGTGAGGCCTATGGCTACACCTTC.